This entry features one T cell receptor (beta chain) sequence. Its antigen is as yet unknown. The data originate from a study of shared clonotypes between healthy human individuals. Overall study results and limits: Researchers found naive subsets generally carried larger estimated richness than memory subsets.

The CDR3 length is 16 residues. Germline CDR1 is SGHRS and CDR2 is YFSETQ. V lost 0 bases and J lost 2, with 11 bases in between. The assay was carried out at the deep level. Once extracted for a subset, genomic DNA was divided evenly among several immunoSEQ plates. Here immunoSEQ multiplex PCR was the method, and the copy in TCRdb shows in-frame clones only, minus some. The repertoire holds some 1,400,000 clones, with approximately 96% as singletons. Specimen: naive CD4+ T cells sorted from blood. Subset given: CD45RA+ positively selected. The origin of this receptor is a man aged 25 to 40 in good health. The chain links TRBV5-1 to TRBJ2-2, with D hard to call. The CDR3 is CASSLVGVANTGELFF. CDR3 sequence (DNA): TGCGCCAGCAGCTTGGTTGGTGTAGCAAACACCGGGGAGCTGTTTTTT.